A selection of T cell receptor beta chains follows, all from one sample in a study of blood T cells in healthy people across ages. From the 5' RACE reads, TCRdb called clonotypes with MiXCR, one entry per CDR3 protein. Among 780,000 or so distinct CDR3 sequences, roughly three fifths were seen once, and the ten largest hold 20% to 30%. The specimen sequenced was blood. The receptors were sampled from a man between 35 and 55 years old in good health. Each CDR3 is given with its conserved first and last residue. The D gene is left open where the match is weak. Size is stated for part of the rows, as once, few or many counts, or as a class when the clone is expanded.

>TRBD2|few|TRBJ2-5|TRBV7-9
TGTGCCAGCAGCTTATCTAGCGGGGGCACCATTGAAGAGTGGACCCAGTACTTC
CASSLSSGGTIEEWTQYF
>-|-|TRBJ2-7|TRBV5-5
TGTGCCAGCAGCGGTGGACAGCCGTCGTACGAGCAGTACTTC
CASSGGQPSYEQYF
>TRBD2|many|TRBJ2-5|TRBV5-1
TGCGCCAGCAGCTCCGGACTAGCTAGGGAGACCCAGTACTTC
CASSSGLARETQYF
>TRBD2|-|TRBJ2-1|TRBV24-1
TGTGCCACCAGTGATTTTGGGAGGGGACTAGCGGGAAGACATGAGCAGTTCTTC
CATSDFGRGLAGRHEQFF
>-|-|TRBJ1-5|TRBV9
TGTGCCAGCAGCGCCGCTTCAGACGATCAGCCCCAGCATTTT
CASSAASDDQPQHF
>-|-|TRBJ2-3|TRBV12-3/TRBV12-4
TGTGCCAGCAGTAAATTAGGCACAGATACGCAGTATTTT
CASSKLGTDTQYF
>TRBD1|-|TRBJ1-4|TRBV29-1
TGCAGCGTTGGACGGGACAGGGCTGGGAAACTGTTTTTT
CSVGRDRAGKLFF
>-|many|TRBJ2-7|TRBV6-6
TGTGCCAGCAGCCGACGTGAGAGCTACGAGCAGTACTTC
CASSRRESYEQYF
>-|few|TRBJ2-1|TRBV7-3
TGTGCCAGCCCCCGGGCGGACCAATACCCCGACAATGAGCAGTTCTTC
CASPRADQYPDNEQFF
>-|once|TRBJ1-2|TRBV18
TGTGCCAGCTCACCACTTTTGGGGCAGTCTGACTATGGCTACACCTTC
CASSPLLGQSDYGYTF